The clone carrying this T cell receptor (beta chain) was detected ten times or more. This may stem from a read error, because a much larger clone lies one nucleotide away. RNA transcripts provided the source from which TCR beta CDR3 regions were amplified. The HTBI set primed first-round TCR CDR3 RT-PCR. TCRdb re-called the multiplex PCR reads with MiXCR, one entry per CDR3 protein. The sample has 300,000 to 400,000 distinct CDR3 sequences, about 15% seen once. Hyperthyroidism in the patients, aged 18 to 65, was newly diagnosed and under 2 months in duration. Fresh peripheral blood, around 10 ml of it, supplied the PBMCs. CDR3 size: 13 residues. Germline lookup yields CDR1 SGHAT and CDR2 FQNNGV. The data stem from a study of T cells in Graves' hyperthyroidism and ophthalmopathy.

The sequence was collected from a woman in her sixties with Graves' hyperthyroidism. Sequenced: blood. The V gene is TRBV11-2, the J gene TRBJ2-7; TRBD2 is a possible D gene (6 bases). This chain's CDR3 is CVSSLAAGYEQYF. CDR3 nucleotide sequence: TGTGTCAGCAGCTTAGCGGCGGGCTACGAGCAGTACTTC.